Listed below are T cell receptor beta chains from one sample, sequenced in a study of CD8 T cells in ankylosing spondylitis. TCRdb independently ran MiXCR on the 5' RACE reads; one entry per CDR3 protein. The sample lists about 540,000 distinct CDR3 sequences, about an eighth occurring once. Material for sequencing was blood, either unsorted or a sorted T cell fraction (not recorded which). These receptor sequences come from a male donor with ankylosing spondylitis. CDR3s leave out the opening cysteine and the closing phenylalanine or tryptophan.

V,J,CDR3
TRBV5-1,TRBJ1-2,ASSPGTGTGSYGYT
TRBV18,TRBJ2-1,ASSPRREGQDEQF
TRBV20-1,TRBJ2-7,SAKDRISPYEQY
TRBV15,TRBJ2-7,ATSRVAGRGTYEQY
TRBV5-5,TRBJ1-2,ASSPDGYYGYT
TRBV2,TRBJ2-7,ASSEGQGGHEQY
TRBV3-1,TRBJ2-3,ASSHDGRSTDTQY
TRBV20-1,TRBJ2-7,SASQLAGIYEQY
TRBV5-1,TRBJ2-2,ASSLGIDYTGELF
TRBV20-1,TRBJ2-1,SALGTSGINEQF
TRBV5-1,TRBJ2-5,ASSSLQGAQETQY
TRBV6-2/TRBV6-3,TRBJ2-1,ASRPLGTGYNEQF
TRBV12-3/TRBV12-4,TRBJ1-6,ASSFRNSPLH
TRBV7-8,TRBJ2-2,ASSQGLAGSNTGELF
TRBV30,TRBJ2-3,ALEGGDTQY
TRBV7-2,TRBJ1-5,ASSLSPGEVNQPQH
TRBV20-1,TRBJ2-1,SAMGLAGVDEQF
TRBV24-1,TRBJ2-2,ATTGFANTGELF
TRBV20-1,TRBJ2-1,SARGPGNEQF
TRBV5-1,TRBJ2-5,ASSLLAGARGEETQY
TRBV7-9,TRBJ2-1,ASSLAGTSGRRGQF
TRBV20-1,TRBJ2-1,SARMGDSPYNEQF
TRBV29-1,TRBJ2-3,SSGGGRGADTQY
TRBV10-3,TRBJ2-1,ATAKGLDHNEQF
TRBV10-3,TRBJ2-7,AISAAGQGLSSPEEQY
TRBV6-1,TRBJ1-5,ASRTGQSNQPQH
TRBV7-9,TRBJ2-2,ASSPGQGGTGELF
TRBV3-1,TRBJ2-5,ASSQGLAGGETQY
TRBV5-1,TRBJ2-5,ASSLASEETQY
TRBV20-1,TRBJ2-5,SATSLRQETQY
TRBV6-5,TRBJ2-6,ASSYWVSGANVLT
TRBV25-1,TRBJ1-2,ASSEYGNLGGYT
TRBV5-1,TRBJ2-5,ASSSGTGLRETQY
TRBV12-3/TRBV12-4,TRBJ1-5,ASRHTGTGQPQH
TRBV29-1,TRBJ2-3,SVEGPGGVTDTQY
TRBV11-2,TRBJ2-3,ASSFSAGRDTQY
TRBV7-6,TRBJ1-3,ASSSDREAVNTIY
TRBV20-1,TRBJ2-5,SARVLGETQY
TRBV20-1,TRBJ2-1,SASGSSYNEQF
TRBV20-1,TRBJ1-3,SALHPSSGNTIY
TRBV10-3,TRBJ2-7,AISEPNFGVGEQY
TRBV29-1,TRBJ1-2,SVERGAYGYT
TRBV12-3/TRBV12-4,TRBJ2-1,ASSYSPGNEQF
TRBV24-1,TRBJ1-3,ATSDAGSPSGNTIY
TRBV20-1,TRBJ1-5,SATKETGTTVYSNQPQH
TRBV5-1,TRBJ2-6,ASSRDVRSSGANVLT
TRBV30,TRBJ2-1,AWSVNEQF